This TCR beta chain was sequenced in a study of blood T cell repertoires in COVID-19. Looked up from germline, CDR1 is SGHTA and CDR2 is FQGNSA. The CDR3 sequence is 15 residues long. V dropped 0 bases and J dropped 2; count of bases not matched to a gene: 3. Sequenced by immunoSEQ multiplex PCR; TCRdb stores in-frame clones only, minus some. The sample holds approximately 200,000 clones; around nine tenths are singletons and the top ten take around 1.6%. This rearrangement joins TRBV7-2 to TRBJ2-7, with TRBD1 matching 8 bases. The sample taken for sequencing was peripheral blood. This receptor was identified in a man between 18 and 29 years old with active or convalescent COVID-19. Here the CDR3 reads CASSLAGTGTYEQYF. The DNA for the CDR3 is TGTGCCAGCAGCTTAGCCGGGACAGGTACCTACGAGCAGTACTTC.